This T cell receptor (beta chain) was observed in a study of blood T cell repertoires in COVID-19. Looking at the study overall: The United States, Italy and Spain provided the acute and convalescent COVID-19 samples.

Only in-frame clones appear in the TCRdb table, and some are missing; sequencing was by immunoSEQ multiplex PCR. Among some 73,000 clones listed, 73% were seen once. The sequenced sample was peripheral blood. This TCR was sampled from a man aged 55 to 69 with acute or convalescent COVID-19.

CDR3 DNA: TGTGCCAGCAGCCCAGGGGGCCAGGGCGCTAACTATGGCTACACCTTC. Translating it yields CASSPGGQGANYGYTF. The V gene is TRBV7-2, the J gene TRBJ1-2; TRBD1 agrees at 8 bases. This CDR3 contains 16 residues. Germline V gives CDR1 SGHTA, CDR2 FQGNSA. V lost 5 bases, J lost 0 bases, and 8 bases stayed unmatched.